Below, 3 T cell receptor beta chains from the same sample are listed, as sequenced in a study of response to subunit inactivated influenza vaccine. Each CDR3 protein gets one entry after TCRdb re-called the RT-PCR reads with MiXCR. The data show 280,000 or so distinct CDR3 sequences, about a fifth seen once. This specimen consisted of PBMCs from blood, obtained approximately 20 months after vaccination. The source is a man aged 50 to 69 who received an inactivated influenza vaccine.

This clonotype was counted once. This sequence joins TRBV6-5 and TRBJ2-1; unclear D gene. V was clipped by 0 bases and J by 3 bases, with 6 bases between them. Germline V gene data show CDR1 as MNHEY and CDR2 as SVGAGI. The CDR3 extends over 14 amino acids. Here the CDR3 DNA reads TGTGCCAGCAGTTACTCCGACAACTACAATGAGCAGTTCTTC. This gives the protein CASSYSDNYNEQFF.

The rearrangement uses TRBV9 and TRBJ1-5; 8 bases map to TRBD1. Germline CDR1 SGDLS, CDR2 YYNGEE. The ends lost 3 bases at V and 1 base at J; junction bases unmatched: 6. The CDR3 runs to 16 residues. CDR3 coding DNA: TGTGCCAGCAGCGCCACAGGGGGTGGAAGCAATCAGCCCCAGCATTTT. Its translation: CASSATGGGSNQPQHF.

The table lists this clonotype with a few counts. At one end, the junction sequence differs from germline, possibly due to a read error. The chain is built from TRBV7-7 and TRBJ2-3; D is perhaps TRBD1 (6 bases). CDR1 and CDR2 (germline): SSHAT, FNYEAQ (reference sequence). The CDR3 length is 15 residues. CDR3: CASSPRGISTDTQYF. The CDR3 nucleotides are TGTGCTAGCAGCCCTAGGGGGATTAGCACAGATACGCAGTATTTT.